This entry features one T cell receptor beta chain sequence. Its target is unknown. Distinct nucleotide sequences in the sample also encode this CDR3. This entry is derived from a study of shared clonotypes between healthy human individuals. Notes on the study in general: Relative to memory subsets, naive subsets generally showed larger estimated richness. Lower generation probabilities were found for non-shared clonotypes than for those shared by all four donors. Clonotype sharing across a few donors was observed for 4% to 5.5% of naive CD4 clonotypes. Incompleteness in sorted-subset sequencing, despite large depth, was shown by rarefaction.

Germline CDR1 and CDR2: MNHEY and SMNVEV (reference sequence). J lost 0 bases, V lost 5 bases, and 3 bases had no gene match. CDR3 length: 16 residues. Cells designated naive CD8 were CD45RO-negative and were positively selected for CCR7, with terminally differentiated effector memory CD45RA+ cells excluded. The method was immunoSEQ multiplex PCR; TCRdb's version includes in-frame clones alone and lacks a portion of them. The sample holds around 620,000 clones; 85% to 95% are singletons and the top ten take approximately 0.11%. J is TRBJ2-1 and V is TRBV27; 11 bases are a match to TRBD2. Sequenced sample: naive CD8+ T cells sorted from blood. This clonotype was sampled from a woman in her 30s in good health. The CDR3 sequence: CASSPGTSGSYNEQFF. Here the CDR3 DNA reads TGTGCCAGCAGTCCCGGGACTAGCGGCTCCTACAATGAGCAGTTCTTC.